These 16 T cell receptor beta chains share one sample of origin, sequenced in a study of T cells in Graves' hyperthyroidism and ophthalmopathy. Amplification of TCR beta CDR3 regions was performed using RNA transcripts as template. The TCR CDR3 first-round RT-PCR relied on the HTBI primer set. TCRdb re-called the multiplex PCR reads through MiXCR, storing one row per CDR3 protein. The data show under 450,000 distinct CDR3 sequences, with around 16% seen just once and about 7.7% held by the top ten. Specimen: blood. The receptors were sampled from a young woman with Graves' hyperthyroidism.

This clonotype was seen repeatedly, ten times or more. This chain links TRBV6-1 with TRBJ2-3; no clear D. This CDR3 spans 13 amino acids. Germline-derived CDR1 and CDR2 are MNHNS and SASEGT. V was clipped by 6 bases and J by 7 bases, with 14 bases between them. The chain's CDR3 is CASRALEKNTQYF. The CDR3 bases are TGTGCCAGCAGAGCCCTTGAGAAAAATACGCAGTATTTT.

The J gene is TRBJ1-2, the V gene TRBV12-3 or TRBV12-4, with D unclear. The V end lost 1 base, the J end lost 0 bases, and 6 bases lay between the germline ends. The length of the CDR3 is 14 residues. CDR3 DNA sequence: TGTGCCAGCAGTTTAGGCGAGGCTAACTATGGCTACACCTTC. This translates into CASSLGEANYGYTF.

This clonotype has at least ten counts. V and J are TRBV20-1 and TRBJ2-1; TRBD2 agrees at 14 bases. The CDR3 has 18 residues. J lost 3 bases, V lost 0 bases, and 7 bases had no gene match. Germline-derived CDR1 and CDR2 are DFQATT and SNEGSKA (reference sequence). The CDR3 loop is CSARERLAGGLHYNEQFF. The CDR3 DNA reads TGCAGTGCTAGAGAAAGACTAGCGGGAGGGCTTCACTACAATGAGCAGTTCTTC.

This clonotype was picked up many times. CDR3 amino acids: CAITSGRGNEQFF. In DNA, the CDR3 is TGTGCCATTACTAGCGGGAGGGGCAATGAGCAGTTCTTC. V and J are TRBV15 and TRBJ2-1, with 13 bases aligning to TRBD2. The V and J ends lost 10 bases and 6 bases, in that order; junction bases with no gene match: 3. Germline V gives CDR1 LNHNV, CDR2 YYDKDF (reference sequence). The CDR3 totals 13 residues.

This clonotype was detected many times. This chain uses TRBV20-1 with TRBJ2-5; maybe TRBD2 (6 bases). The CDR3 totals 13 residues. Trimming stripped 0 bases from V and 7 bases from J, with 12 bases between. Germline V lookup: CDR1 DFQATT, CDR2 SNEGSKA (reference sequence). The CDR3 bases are TGCAGTGCTAGAGATACTAGGAGGGGGACCCAGTACTTC. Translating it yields CSARDTRRGTQYF.

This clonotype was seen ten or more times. DNA of the CDR3: TGTGCCAGCAGCCAGAGGGCCGGGCAGCCCCAGCATTTT. Translation gives CASSQRAGQPQHF. The chain employs TRBV3-1 and TRBJ1-5; D gene uncertain. The CDR3 totals 13 residues. The V gene lost 3 bases and the J gene lost 7 bases, with 10 bases spanning the gap. Germline-derived CDR1 and CDR2 are LGHDT and YNNKEL (reference sequence).

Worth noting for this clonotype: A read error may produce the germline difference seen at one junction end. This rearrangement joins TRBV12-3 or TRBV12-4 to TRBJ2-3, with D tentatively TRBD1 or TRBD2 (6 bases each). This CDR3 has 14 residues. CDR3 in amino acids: CTSSSGGGPDTQYF. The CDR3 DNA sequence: TGTACCAGCAGTTCCGGAGGGGGGCCAGATACGCAGTATTTT.

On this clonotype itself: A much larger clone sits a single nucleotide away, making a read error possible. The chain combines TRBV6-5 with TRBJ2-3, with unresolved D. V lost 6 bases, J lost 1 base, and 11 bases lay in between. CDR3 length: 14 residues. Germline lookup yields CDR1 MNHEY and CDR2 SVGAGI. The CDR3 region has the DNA TGTGCCAGCAGCCTCACTACTGGCACAGATACGCAGTATTTT. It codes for CASSLTTGTDTQYF.

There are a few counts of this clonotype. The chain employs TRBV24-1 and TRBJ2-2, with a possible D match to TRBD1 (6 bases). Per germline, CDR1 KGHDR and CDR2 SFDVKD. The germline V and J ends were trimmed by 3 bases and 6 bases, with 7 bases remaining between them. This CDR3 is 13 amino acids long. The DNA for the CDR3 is TGTGCCACCAGTGATCCAGGGGCCGGGGAGCTGTTTTTT. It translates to CATSDPGAGELFF.

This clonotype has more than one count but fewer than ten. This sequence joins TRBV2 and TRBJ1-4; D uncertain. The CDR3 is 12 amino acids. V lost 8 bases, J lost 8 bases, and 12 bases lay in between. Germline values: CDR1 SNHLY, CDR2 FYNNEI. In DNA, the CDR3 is TGTGCCAGCCAACGGGGAGGGGAAAAACTGTTTTTT. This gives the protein CASQRGGEKLFF.

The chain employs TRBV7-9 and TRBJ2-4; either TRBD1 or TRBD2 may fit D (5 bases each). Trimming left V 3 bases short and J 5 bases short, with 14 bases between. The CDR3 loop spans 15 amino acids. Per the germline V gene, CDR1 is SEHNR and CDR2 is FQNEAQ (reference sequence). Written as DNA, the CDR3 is TGTGCCAGCAGCTTGGGCGCCCTGGGGGAAAACATTCAGTACTTC. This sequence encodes CASSLGALGENIQYF.

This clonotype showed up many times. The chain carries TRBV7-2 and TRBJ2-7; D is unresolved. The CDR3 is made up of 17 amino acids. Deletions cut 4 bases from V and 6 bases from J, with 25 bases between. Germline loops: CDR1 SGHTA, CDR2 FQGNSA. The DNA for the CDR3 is TGTGCCAGCAGCTCCCTTAACGCCCGCCCGCGGAATGGCGAGCAGTACTTC. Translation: CASSSLNARPRNGEQYF.

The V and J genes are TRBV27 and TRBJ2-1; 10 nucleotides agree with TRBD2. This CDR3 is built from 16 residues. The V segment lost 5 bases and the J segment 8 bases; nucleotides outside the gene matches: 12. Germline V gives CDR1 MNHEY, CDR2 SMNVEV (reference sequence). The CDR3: CASSTTSGRAADEQFF. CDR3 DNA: TGTGCCAGCAGTACCACCAGCGGGAGGGCCGCGGATGAGCAGTTCTTC.

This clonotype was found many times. The CDR3 here is CASSSRGQGIHEQFF. CDR3 coding DNA: TGTGCCAGCAGCTCTCGGGGACAGGGGATCCATGAGCAGTTCTTC. The rearrangement uses TRBV7-3 and TRBJ2-1; 10 bases map to TRBD1. V gave up 4 bases and J gave up 8 bases; unmatched junction bases: 8. The CDR3 runs to 15 residues. Germline lookup yields CDR1 SGHTA and CDR2 FQGTGA.

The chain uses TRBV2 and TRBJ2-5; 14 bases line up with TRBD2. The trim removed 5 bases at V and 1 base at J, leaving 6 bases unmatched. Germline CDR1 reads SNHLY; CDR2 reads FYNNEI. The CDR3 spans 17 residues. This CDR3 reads CASSRLAGGEPQETQYF. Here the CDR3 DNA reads TGTGCCAGCAGTAGACTAGCGGGGGGGGAACCCCAAGAGACCCAGTACTTC. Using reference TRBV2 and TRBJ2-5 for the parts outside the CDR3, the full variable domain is EPEVTQTPSHQVTQMGQEVILRCVPISNHLYFYWYRQILGQKVEFLVSFYNNEISEKSEIFDDQFSVERPDGSNFTLKIRSTKLEDSAMYFCASSRLAGGEPQETQYFGPGTRLLVL.

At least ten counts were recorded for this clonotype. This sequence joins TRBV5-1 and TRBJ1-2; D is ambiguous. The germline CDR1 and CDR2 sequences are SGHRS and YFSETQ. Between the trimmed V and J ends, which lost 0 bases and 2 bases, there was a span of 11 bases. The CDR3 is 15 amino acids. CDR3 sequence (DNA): TGCGCCAGCAGCTTGGACGATCTTACGAACTATGGCTACACCTTC. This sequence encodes CASSLDDLTNYGYTF.